Listed below are T cell receptor beta chains from one sample, sequenced in a study of blood T cells in healthy people across ages. TCRdb ran MiXCR on the 5' RACE reads and lists one entry per CDR3 protein. The sample carries 630,000 or so distinct CDR3 sequences, 32% recorded once. The sample was blood. All receptors derive from a woman of 80 years or more in good health. Both conserved end residues are part of each CDR3. Fields, in order: V gene, J gene, D gene, CDR3 protein. The D gene is left open where the match is weak.

TRBV12-3/TRBV12-4	TRBJ2-3	NA	CASRAHGDTQYF
TRBV10-3	TRBJ1-1	NA	CAIRTEGWNTEAFF
TRBV20-1	TRBJ2-7	NA	CSASLDETQNEQYF
TRBV9	TRBJ2-1	TRBD2	CASSAPPEVGLAYNEQFF
TRBV14	TRBJ1-4	NA	CASSQELQGFGLFF
TRBV6-1	NA	NA	CASRSQSSYEQYF
TRBV7-2	TRBJ2-2	NA	CASSLLGSGERFF
TRBV19	TRBJ1-5	TRBD1	CASSEGAGYQPQHF
TRBV9	TRBJ2-7	TRBD2	CASSVVGGGSEQYF
TRBV11-2	TRBJ2-7	NA	CASSLDQGQGSYEQYF
TRBV28	TRBJ2-1	TRBD2	CASSLVSGGANEQFF
TRBV5-1	TRBJ2-7	TRBD1	CASSSTGQGAHEQYF
TRBV6-2/TRBV6-3	TRBJ2-7	NA	CASSGIDRFSYEQYF
TRBV27	TRBJ1-5	TRBD1	CASSLRTGIYQPQHF
TRBV21-1	TRBJ1-5	NA	CASKKPGGQPQHF
TRBV7-6	TRBJ1-1	NA	CASSLGGEGNTEAFF
TRBV12-3/TRBV12-4	TRBJ2-1	NA	CASRRDFEQFF
TRBV13	TRBJ1-2	NA	CASSPPGGYTF
TRBV6-6	TRBJ1-4	NA	CASSYRDAGEKLFF
TRBV7-6	TRBJ1-5	NA	CASSLLGGLNQPQHF
TRBV30	TRBJ1-6	NA	CALKYPRDSPLHF
TRBV7-6	TRBJ1-6	TRBD1	CASSLAGTGGLNSPLHF
TRBV5-5	TRBJ2-6	NA	CASSSVPGSGANVLTF
TRBV6-6	TRBJ1-2	NA	CASNRLLQGGGLYGYTF
TRBV4-2	TRBJ1-4	NA	CASSQEWQGSEKLFF
TRBV5-1	TRBJ1-2	NA	CASSLEGHTGYGYTF
TRBV7-6	TRBJ2-1	NA	CASSLGAGTRMNEQFF
TRBV10-3	TRBJ2-3	NA	CASSYWREDTQYF
TRBV28	TRBJ1-1	NA	CASSLEGVNDEAFF
TRBV2	TRBJ1-5	NA	CASSEKGSSNQPQHF
TRBV30	TRBJ2-1	TRBD2	CAWSKRAGVNNEQFF
TRBV7-2	TRBJ2-3	TRBD2	CASSLGLAKSTDTQYF
TRBV5-5	TRBJ2-5	NA	CASSKAEAEETQYF
TRBV3-1	TRBJ1-4	NA	CASSQKGGSEKLFF
TRBV29-1	TRBJ2-7	NA	CSAGLIQPYEQYF
TRBV29-1	TRBJ2-3	NA	CSEVWVMTDTQYF
TRBV6-2/TRBV6-3	TRBJ2-1	NA	CASSPAGATDRNEQFF
TRBV20-1	TRBJ2-4	NA	CSAPALDLAKNIQYF
TRBV5-1	TRBJ2-7	NA	CASSLGTISYNEQYF
TRBV5-6	TRBJ2-1	TRBD1	CASSPGQGFYNEQFF
TRBV12-3/TRBV12-4	TRBJ2-1	NA	CASSLRTDQYNEQFF
TRBV7-2	TRBJ1-2	NA	CASSLDLTPYGYTF
TRBV7-2	TRBJ2-7	NA	CASSLNVVTDTQYF